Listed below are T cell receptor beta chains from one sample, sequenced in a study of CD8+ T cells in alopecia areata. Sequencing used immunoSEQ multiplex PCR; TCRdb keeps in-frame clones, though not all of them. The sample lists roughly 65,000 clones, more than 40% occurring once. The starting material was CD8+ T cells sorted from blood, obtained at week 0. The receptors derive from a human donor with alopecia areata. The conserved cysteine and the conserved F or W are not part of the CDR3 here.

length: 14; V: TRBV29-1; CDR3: SVAAGSGDSTDTQY
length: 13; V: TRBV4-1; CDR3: ASSQEPGGSYEQY
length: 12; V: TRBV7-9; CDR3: ASSPVGAEETQY
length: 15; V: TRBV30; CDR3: AWRSPGTGAATDTQY
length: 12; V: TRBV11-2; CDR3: ASSLGQGTDTQY
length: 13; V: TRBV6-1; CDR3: ASSEGLGHSYGYT
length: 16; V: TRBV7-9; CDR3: ASSTRPQTDSNTGELF
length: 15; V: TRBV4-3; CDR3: ASSQDVTSGSGNEQF
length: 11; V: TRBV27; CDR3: ASSLGPGHEQF
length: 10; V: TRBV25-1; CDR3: ASRQGAETQY
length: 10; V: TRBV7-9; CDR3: ASSPLAGEQY
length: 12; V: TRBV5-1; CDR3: ASSGGDRGYEQY
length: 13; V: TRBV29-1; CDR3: SVELMDRLNTEAF
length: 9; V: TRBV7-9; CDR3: ASSPMETQY
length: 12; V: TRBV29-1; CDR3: SVRGLAGTYEQY
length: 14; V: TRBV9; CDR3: ASSPLGRVGDGELF
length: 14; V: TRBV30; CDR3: AWSFGGRWAYNEQF
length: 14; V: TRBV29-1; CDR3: SVEGRAGGPTGELF
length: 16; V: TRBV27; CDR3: ASSYGTHERGPYNEQF
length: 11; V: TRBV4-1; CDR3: ASSQGLSNIQY
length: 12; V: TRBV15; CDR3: ATSDRGPTGELF
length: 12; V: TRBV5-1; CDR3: ASRQSLAAYEQY
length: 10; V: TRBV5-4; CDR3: ASSPTGGFMI
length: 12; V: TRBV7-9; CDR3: ASSLSGHDYEQY
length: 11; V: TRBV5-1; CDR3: ASSLAAGNEQF
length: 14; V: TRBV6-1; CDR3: ASSEPLGRVDQPQH
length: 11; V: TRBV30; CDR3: AWMSGEGYEQY
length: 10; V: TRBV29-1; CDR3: SVGSFGYEQY
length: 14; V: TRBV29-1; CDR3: SVEDVQESSYNEQF
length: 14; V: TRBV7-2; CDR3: ASSLVEGINTGELF
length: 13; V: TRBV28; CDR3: ASSLLFEQKGTQY
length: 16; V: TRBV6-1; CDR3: ASSEVTSGPLSPDTQY
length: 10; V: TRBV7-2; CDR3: ASSLGDYGYT
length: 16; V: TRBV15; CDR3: ATSRPPSPGLARYEQY
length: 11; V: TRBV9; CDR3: ASSTTGFTEAF
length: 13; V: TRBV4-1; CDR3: ASSPRGSEGNTIY
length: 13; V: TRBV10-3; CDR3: AISEGRITYNEQF
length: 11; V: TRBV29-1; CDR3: SVGGVPNYGYT
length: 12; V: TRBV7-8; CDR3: ASSRGLAAWEQY
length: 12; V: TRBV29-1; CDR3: SVLGGTALAGYT
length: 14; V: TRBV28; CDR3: ASSSARDLSYNEQF
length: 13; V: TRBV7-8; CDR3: ASIHGTSVYNEQF
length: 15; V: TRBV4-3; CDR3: ASSQDIRPSSYNEQF
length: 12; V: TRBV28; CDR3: ASSPPGGQTEAF
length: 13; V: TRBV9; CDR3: ASSPGLAGAYEQY
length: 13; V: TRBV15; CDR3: ATSRTTGANTEAF